This T cell receptor beta chain appears in the sequencing data of a study of T cells in Graves' hyperthyroidism and ophthalmopathy. What was amplified from RNA transcripts were TCR beta CDR3 regions. Carried out on the TCR CDR3, a first-round RT-PCR used the HTBI primer set. MiXCR was run by TCRdb on the multiplex PCR reads, yielding one entry per CDR3 protein. The table lists hundreds of thousands of distinct CDR3 sequences, roughly 20% of them singletons, with around a third in the top ten. Turning to this clonotype: Its target is unknown.

The CDR3 is made up of 16 amino acids. Germline V lookup: CDR1 DFQATT, CDR2 SNEGSKA (reference sequence). V shed 6 bases and J 3 bases; nucleotides not matched to a gene: 11. Broader study findings: The blood repertoire included most of the expanded thyroid clonotypes above 0.001. Model-based prediction identified ophthalmopathy a median about 6.8 months prior to its onset.

The clonotype comes from a man aged 25 to 45 with Graves' ophthalmopathy. Source material: blood. This sequence joins TRBV20-1 and TRBJ2-1; 10 bases line up with TRBD2. The CDR3 is CSATLAGAVDYNEQFF. CDR3 bases: TGCAGTGCCACCCTAGCGGGAGCTGTGGACTACAATGAGCAGTTCTTC.